Reported below is one T cell receptor (beta chain). The data are from a study of control samples from healthy donors and cancer patients. The CDR3 sequence is 11 residues long. Trimming pared 4 bases from V and 4 bases from J, leaving 8 bases between. The germline V gene has CDR1 DFQATT and CDR2 SNEGSKA (reference sequence). Clones were sequenced by immunoSEQ multiplex PCR, and TCRdb holds only the in-frame ones, with some missing. The sample carries 55,000 to 70,000 clones, around 91% recorded once. Material for sequencing was PBMCs. The receptor's source is a man aged 55 to 70 with colorectal cancer. The chain couples TRBV20-1 to TRBJ2-7; D uncertain. This chain's CDR3 is CSATAGYEQYF. The CDR3, as DNA: TGCAGTGCTACTGCAGGTTACGAGCAGTACTTC.